This T cell receptor (beta chain) originates from a study of blood T cell repertoires in COVID-19. Study details: Sources were T cells, B-cell-depleted T cells, or PBMCs; the material itself was cDNA or gDNA.

Deletions cut 5 bases from V and 5 bases from J, with 15 bases between. CDR1 and CDR2 from the germline V gene are SGHVS and FQNEAQ. CDR3 length equals 14 residues. Enrollment of patients from Seattle took place during active infection, with longitudinal follow-up. Sequencing used immunoSEQ multiplex PCR; TCRdb keeps in-frame clones, though not all of them. The data contain around 270,000 clones, roughly 88% of them singletons. This chain links TRBV7-8 with TRBJ2-5; D perhaps matches TRBD1 (5 bases). The sample taken for sequencing was peripheral blood. The clonotype comes from a human donor with COVID-19, enrolled during active disease. The donor label of this sample is uncertain. Written as DNA, the CDR3 is TGTGCCAGCAGCACTCGACAGTTTGGGGAGACCCAGTACTTC. This translates into CASSTRQFGETQYF.